The 30 T cell receptor beta chains below were found in one sample sequenced in a study of CD8 T cells in ankylosing spondylitis. Notes on the study in general: Made up of about eight highly homologous variants, a TCR beta motif appeared characteristic of ankylosing spondylitis blood.

TCRdb recomputed calls from the 5' RACE reads with MiXCR, one row per CDR3 protein. The sample comprises 500,000 to 650,000 distinct CDR3 sequences, 5.3% of which are singletons, and roughly 3.2% rests with the top ten. These receptors have no known antigen. The source material was blood, either unsorted or a sorted T cell fraction (not recorded which). These receptors came from a male donor with ankylosing spondylitis.

This clonotype showed up just a few times. The rearrangement links TRBV6-5 to TRBJ2-7; D uncertain. CDR3 length: 13 amino acids. Trimming cost V 5 bases and J 7 bases, with 15 bases left between them. Per germline, CDR1 MNHEY and CDR2 SVGAGI. This CDR3 reads CASSHPATGEQYF. The CDR3 bases are TGTGCCAGCAGTCACCCGGCCACTGGAGAGCAGTACTTC.

This clonotype has at least ten counts. CDR3 bases: TGTGCCAGCAGCTTAGAGGGCAGGGCAGTCGCTGGCTACACCTTC. It encodes CASSLEGRAVAGYTF. The V gene is TRBV7-2, the J gene TRBJ1-2, with D possibly being TRBD1 (5 bases). The CDR3 contains 15 residues. The germline V gene has CDR1 SGHTA and CDR2 FQGNSA. Trimming shortened V by 1 base and J by 7 bases, and 16 bases separated the two germline ends.

This clonotype was recorded at least ten times. V is TRBV5-1 and J is TRBJ1-4; D might be TRBD1 (6 bases). Germline V CDR1 and CDR2: SGHRS, YFSETQ. The V and J ends lost 5 bases and 5 bases respectively, with 16 bases between them. The CDR3 extends over 15 amino acids. The CDR3 DNA follows: TGCGCCAGCAGGCTATCCGGGACAAGGAATGAAAAACTGTTTTTT. Its translation is CASRLSGTRNEKLFF.

This clonotype was picked up many times. The chain is built from TRBV5-1 and TRBJ2-3; no clear D. This CDR3 is built from 16 residues. Germline V CDR1 and CDR2: SGHRS, YFSETQ. V was shortened by 0 bases and J by 0 bases, with 11 bases between the two germline ends. CDR3 coding DNA: TGCGCCAGCAGCTTGGCCTTCGCAGGTAGCACAGATACGCAGTATTTT. Translated, it gives CASSLAFAGSTDTQYF.

This clonotype was counted ten times or more. V is TRBV7-2 and J is TRBJ2-1; D not certain. This CDR3 is built from 13 residues. CDR1 and CDR2 (germline): SGHTA, FQGNSA. The V gene lost 5 bases and the J gene lost 8 bases, with 13 bases spanning the gap. The CDR3 spells CASSQLTWDEQFF. CDR3 DNA sequence: TGTGCCAGCAGCCAGCTAACTTGGGATGAGCAGTTCTTC.

A few counts support this clonotype. The rearrangement links TRBV27 to TRBJ2-7; a weak D match, TRBD1 (5 bases). Germline assignment: CDR1 MNHEY and CDR2 SMNVEV (reference sequence). Trimming cost V 4 bases and J 0 bases, with 13 bases left between them. The CDR3 extends over 15 amino acids. The CDR3 DNA reads TGTGCCAGCAGTTCCTTACCCGACAGCTCCTACGAGCAGTACTTC. This encodes CASSSLPDSSYEQYF.

The chain has TRBV28 and TRBJ2-6; the match to TRBD1 covers 10 bases. CDR1 is MDHEN, CDR2 SYDVKM, per germline. The CDR3 covers 18 residues. The trim removed 6 bases at V and 0 bases at J, leaving 8 bases unmatched. DNA for the CDR3: TGTGCCAGCAGGTTACCGGACAGGGGGGACTCTGGGGCCAACGTCCTGACTTTC. Translated: CASRLPDRGDSGANVLTF.

Many counts were recorded for this clonotype. This CDR3 reads CATSGRNRGWNTEAFF. CDR3 nucleotides: TGTGCCACCAGCGGACGAAACAGGGGTTGGAACACTGAAGCTTTCTTT. The chain employs TRBV15 and TRBJ1-1; 7 bases are shared with TRBD1. Germline V gene lookup returns CDR1 LNHNV and CDR2 YYDKDF (reference sequence). Germline trimming cut 5 bases from V and 1 base from J; bases unmatched to any gene: 10. This CDR3 contains 16 residues.

Many counts were recorded for this clonotype. The gene calls are TRBV11-2 and TRBJ1-5, with D unresolved. Trimming took off 2 bases at V and 2 bases at J, with 13 bases between the two ends. The V gene's germline CDR1 is SGHAT and CDR2 FQNNGV. The CDR3 runs 16 residues. CDR3 DNA: TGTGCCAGCAGCTTAAATGGAGTAGTCCGCAATCAGCCCCAGCATTTT. Its protein is CASSLNGVVRNQPQHF.

This clonotype was seen many times. The V and J genes are TRBV14 and TRBJ2-3; D not resolved. Germline V gene lookup returns CDR1 SGHDN and CDR2 FVKESK. V was shortened by 4 bases and J by 3 bases, with 20 bases between the two germline ends. The CDR3 covers 17 residues. The CDR3 coding sequence is TGTGCCAGCAGCCCCTTGGACGGAGCGAAGTGGACAGATACGCAGTATTTT. Protein: CASSPLDGAKWTDTQYF.

This clonotype was counted at least ten times. The chain uses TRBV12-3 or TRBV12-4 and TRBJ2-7, with 11 nucleotides matching TRBD2. This CDR3 has 18 residues. The trim removed 5 bases at V and 1 base at J, leaving 13 bases unmatched. The CDR3 DNA follows: TGTGCCAGCAGTCCACCAGCGACTAGCGGGGATTCTTCCTACGAGCAGTACTTC. This gives the protein CASSPPATSGDSSYEQYF.

This clonotype has ten or more counts. The chain carries TRBV4-3 and TRBJ2-7; TRBD2 aligns across 8 bases. This CDR3 is 15 amino acids long. Germline V gene sequence: CDR1 LGHNA, CDR2 YSLEER. With V trimmed by 4 bases and J by 3 bases, 8 bases remained unmatched. The CDR3 is CASSPRIAGFYEQYF. CDR3 bases: TGCGCCAGCAGCCCGAGGATAGCGGGATTCTACGAGCAGTACTTC.

This clonotype came up a few times. This chain joins TRBV20-1 and TRBJ2-7, with 9 bases matching TRBD2. Germline CDR1 and CDR2: DFQATT and SNEGSKA (reference sequence). V gave up 1 base and J gave up 0 bases; unmatched junction bases: 4. The CDR3 runs to 15 residues. CDR3 sequence reads: CSARGLAAVSYEQYF. The CDR3 nucleotides are TGCAGTGCTAGAGGACTAGCGGCCGTCTCCTACGAGCAGTACTTC.

This chain uses TRBV28 with TRBJ2-7, with D tentatively TRBD1 (5 bases). CDR1 MDHEN and CDR2 SYDVKM come from the germline V gene. Trimming left V 6 bases short and J 7 bases short, with 19 bases between. The CDR3 is made up of 14 amino acids. The CDR3 DNA reads TGTGCCAGCAGAAATTGGGGCAGCTCGGGTGAGCAGTACTTC. The encoded protein is CASRNWGSSGEQYF.

There are many counts of this clonotype. This chain connects TRBV29-1 to TRBJ2-3, with a weak D call TRBD2 (5 bases). The CDR3 is 13 amino acids. The V and J ends lost 7 bases and 2 bases respectively, with 13 bases between them. The germline gives CDR1 SQVTM, CDR2 ANQGSEA. The CDR3 spells CSAKRRLTDTQYF. CDR3 sequence (DNA): TGCAGCGCTAAGCGGAGACTCACAGATACGCAGTATTTT.

This clonotype was detected many times. V is TRBV7-9 and J is TRBJ1-6, with 7 nucleotides matching TRBD1. The CDR3 consists of 14 residues. CDR1 and CDR2 from the germline V gene are SEHNR and FQNEAQ (reference sequence). The V segment lost 4 bases and the J segment 5 bases; nucleotides outside the gene matches: 2. DNA of the CDR3: TGTGCCAGCAGCTCGGGACAGAATAATTCACCCCTCCACTTT. This translates into CASSSGQNNSPLHF.

In this sample, this clonotype turned up many times. CDR3 region: CASSLGREYSPLHF. CDR3 nucleotides: TGTGCCAGCAGTTTGGGCAGAGAATACTCACCCCTCCACTTT. This chain joins TRBV28 and TRBJ1-6; D ambiguous. V was cut by 3 bases and J by 10 bases, with 13 bases left in between. Germline CDR1 reads MDHEN; CDR2 reads SYDVKM. The CDR3 contains 14 residues. The whole variable domain, filled in from reference TRBV28 and TRBJ1-6, reads DVKVTQSSRYLVKRTGEKVFLECVQDMDHENMFWYRQDPGLGLRLIYFSYDVKMKEKGDIPEGYSVSREKKERFSLILESASTNQTSMYLCASSLGREYSPLHFGNGTRLTVT.

This clonotype was observed many times. CDR3 residues: CASGSGLTYNEQFF. DNA of the CDR3: TGTGCCAGCGGTAGCGGGCTAACTTACAATGAGCAGTTCTTC. V is TRBV12-3 or TRBV12-4 and J is TRBJ2-1; 7 nucleotides match TRBD2. Trimming at V came to 8 bases and at J to 4 bases, leaving 8 bases not matched to a gene. CDR3 length: 14 residues.

This clonotype was seen repeatedly, ten times or more. This chain connects TRBV5-1 to TRBJ2-1; D unresolved. Trimming removed 0 bases at V and 3 bases at J, with 13 bases between. CDR1 is SGHRS, CDR2 YFSETQ, per germline. The CDR3 has 16 residues. The CDR3 spells CASSLDPRPNYNEQFF. The DNA of the CDR3 is TGCGCCAGCAGCTTGGATCCCCGACCAAACTACAATGAGCAGTTCTTC.

The sample holds a few counts of this clonotype. The rearrangement uses TRBV6-5 and TRBJ1-2; D possibly corresponds to TRBD1 (5 bases). Germline loops: CDR1 MNHEY, CDR2 SVGAGI. Between the trimmed V and J ends, which lost 2 bases and 3 bases, there was a span of 10 bases. The CDR3 length is 14 residues. The chain's CDR3 is CASSYVRADYGYTF. The CDR3 region has the DNA TGTGCCAGCAGTTACGTCAGGGCTGACTATGGCTACACCTTC.

Ten or more counts support this clonotype. This chain joins TRBV20-1 and TRBJ2-7; 8 bases match TRBD1. CDR1 and CDR2 from the germline V gene are DFQATT and SNEGSKA (reference sequence). The V segment lost 6 bases and the J segment 3 bases; nucleotides outside the gene matches: 7. The CDR3 sequence is 13 residues long. The CDR3 DNA reads TGCAGTGCCCCGGGACAGGAGGTCTACGAGCAGTACTTC. Translating gives CSAPGQEVYEQYF.

The sample holds many counts of this clonotype. The V call is TRBV7-8, the J call TRBJ1-2; perhaps TRBD1 as D (5 bases). The germline CDR1 and CDR2 sequences are SGHVS and FQNEAQ. V lost 2 bases to trimming and J lost 5 bases, with 15 bases between them. This CDR3 region has 15 residues. CDR3 sequence (DNA): TGTGCCAGCAGCTTAATGGGGGGGTCGGGTTATGGCTACACCTTC. Translation gives CASSLMGGSGYGYTF.

This clonotype occurred many times. The chain combines TRBV7-9 with TRBJ2-1; TRBD2 matches at 11 bases. Germline loops: CDR1 SEHNR, CDR2 FQNEAQ (reference sequence). The V and J ends lost 10 bases and 4 bases, in that order; junction bases with no gene match: 3. The CDR3 sequence is 13 residues long. CDR3 DNA: TGTGCCATCCGACTAGCGGGATACAATGAGCAGTTCTTC. Amino acid sequence: CAIRLAGYNEQFF.

The chain links TRBV18 to TRBJ1-2; D is unresolved. Germline V gene lookup returns CDR1 KGHSH and CDR2 LQKENI. The CDR3 is 14 residues long. The V and J ends lost 3 bases and 1 base respectively, with 9 bases between them. CDR3 amino acids: CASSPSKGNYGYTF. The CDR3 region has the DNA TGTGCCAGCTCACCCTCCAAGGGTAACTATGGCTACACCTTC.

This rearrangement joins TRBV20-1 to TRBJ1-1; 10 bases agree with TRBD1. V dropped 5 bases and J dropped 4; count of bases not matched to a gene: 13. Germline V gives CDR1 DFQATT, CDR2 SNEGSKA (reference sequence). The CDR3 loop spans 16 amino acids. The CDR3 DNA reads TGCAGTGCTTACACTGACAGGGGGCCTCTTGGCACTGAAGCTTTCTTT. As protein: CSAYTDRGPLGTEAFF.

This clonotype has more than one count but fewer than ten. V usage is TRBV2 and J usage is TRBJ2-5; 8 bases map to TRBD1. The CDR3 runs 14 residues. Germline CDR1 is SNHLY and CDR2 is FYNNEI. J gave up 5 bases and V 10 bases, and 12 bases lay outside the gene matches. CDR3 DNA sequence: TGTGCCACCCGGCTTGGACAGGGTGACGAGACCCAGTACTTC. Residues: CATRLGQGDETQYF.

This clonotype has ten or more counts. V gene TRBV28 combines with J gene TRBJ2-2, with D perhaps TRBD1 (5 bases). The length of the CDR3 is 14 residues. CDR1 and CDR2 from the germline V gene are MDHEN and SYDVKM. V was pared by 3 bases and J by 1 base, with 6 bases between. In nucleotides, the CDR3 is TGTGCCAGCAGTTTCACAGGGAACACCGGGGAGCTGTTTTTT. Translating it yields CASSFTGNTGELFF.

This clonotype was seen at least ten times. This chain links TRBV12-3 or TRBV12-4 with TRBJ1-6; D is undetermined. The CDR3 is made up of 14 amino acids. Trimming removed 4 bases at V and 10 bases at J, with 14 bases between. CDR3 sequence (DNA): TGTGCCAGCAGTTGGACGTTGCCGGTATCACCCCTCCACTTT. Translation: CASSWTLPVSPLHF.

This clonotype was counted at least ten times. The J gene is TRBJ1-1, the V gene TRBV5-1, with a tentative D call TRBD1 (5 bases). The CDR3 runs 15 residues. Germline CDR1 is SGHRS and CDR2 is YFSETQ. Trimming stripped 3 bases from V and 0 bases from J, with 12 bases between. The CDR3 DNA follows: TGCGCCAGCAGCTCCACAGGTACGATGAACACTGAAGCTTTCTTT. Protein product: CASSSTGTMNTEAFF. Complete variable domain (other parts from reference TRBV5-1 and TRBJ1-1): KAGVTQTPRYLIKTRGQQVTLSCSPISGHRSVSWYQQTPGQGLQFLFEYFSETQRNKGNFPGRFSGRQFSNSRSEMNVSTLELGDSALYLCASSSTGTMNTEAFFGQGTRLTVV.

This clonotype has a count of ten or more. V usage is TRBV15 and J usage is TRBJ2-7; 7 positions match TRBD1. V lost 1 base to trimming and J lost 3 bases; unmatched junction nucleotides: 3. The CDR3 is made up of 14 amino acids. Germline lookup yields CDR1 LNHNV and CDR2 YYDKDF (reference sequence). The CDR3 DNA is TGTGCCACCAGCAGAGGGGACAGTGTCTACGAGCAGTACTTC. Translated: CATSRGDSVYEQYF. The variable domain in full, completed from reference TRBV15 and TRBJ2-7, reads DAMVIQNPRYQVTQFGKPVTLSCSQTLNHNVMYWYQQKSSQAPKLLFHYYDKDFNNEADTPDNFQSRRPNTSFCFLDIRSPGLGDTAMYLCATSRGDSVYEQYFGPGTRLTVT.